This T cell receptor (beta chain) appears in the sequencing data of a study of beta chain features in type 1 diabetes. Expressed TCRB transcripts were sequenced because the isolated RNA had all been reverse transcribed beforehand. Sequencing used immunoSEQ multiplex PCR; TCRdb keeps in-frame clones, though not all of them. The sample shows 300,000 to 450,000 clones, roughly a fifth of them seen only once. Germline V CDR1 and CDR2: GTSNPN, SVGIG (reference sequence). V dropped 3 bases and J dropped 6; count of bases not matched to a gene: 4. The CDR3 length is 13 residues. The V and J genes are TRBV30 and TRBJ1-1; 10 bases match TRBD1. The receptor was derived from a woman younger than 35 in good health. Sequenced sample: naive CD4+ T cells from blood. The CDR3 is CAWRGQGEAEAFF. The CDR3, as DNA: TGTGCCTGGAGAGGACAGGGGGAGGCTGAAGCTTTCTTT.